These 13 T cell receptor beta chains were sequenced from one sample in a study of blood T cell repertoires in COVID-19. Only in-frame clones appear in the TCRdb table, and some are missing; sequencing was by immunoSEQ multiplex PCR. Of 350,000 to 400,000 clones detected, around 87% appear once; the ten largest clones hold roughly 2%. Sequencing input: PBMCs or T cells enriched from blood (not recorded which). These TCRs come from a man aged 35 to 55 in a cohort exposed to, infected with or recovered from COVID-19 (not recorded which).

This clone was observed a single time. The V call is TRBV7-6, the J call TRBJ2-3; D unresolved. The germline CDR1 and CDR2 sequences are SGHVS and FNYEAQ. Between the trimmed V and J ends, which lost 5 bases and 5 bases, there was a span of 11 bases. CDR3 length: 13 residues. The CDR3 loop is CASSRLERDTQYF. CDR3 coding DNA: TGTGCCAGCAGCCGCCTCGAGAGAGATACGCAGTATTTT.

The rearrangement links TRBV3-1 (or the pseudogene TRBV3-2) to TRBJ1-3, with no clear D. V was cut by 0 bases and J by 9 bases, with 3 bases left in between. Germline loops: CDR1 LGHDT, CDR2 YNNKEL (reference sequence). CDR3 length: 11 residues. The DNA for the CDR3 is TGTGCCAGCAGCCAAGATAGCACCATATATTTT. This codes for CASSQDSTIYF.

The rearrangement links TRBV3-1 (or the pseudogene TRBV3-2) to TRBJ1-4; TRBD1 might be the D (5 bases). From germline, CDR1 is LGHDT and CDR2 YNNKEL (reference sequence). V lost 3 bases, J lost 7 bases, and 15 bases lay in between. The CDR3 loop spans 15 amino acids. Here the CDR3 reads CASSQNWGVGEKLFF. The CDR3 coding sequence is TGTGCCAGCAGCCAGAATTGGGGGGTGGGTGAAAAACTGTTTTTT.

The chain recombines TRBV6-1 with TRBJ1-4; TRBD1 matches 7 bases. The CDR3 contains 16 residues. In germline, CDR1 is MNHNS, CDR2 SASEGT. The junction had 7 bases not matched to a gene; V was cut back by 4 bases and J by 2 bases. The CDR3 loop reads CASSGNRGWTNEKLFF. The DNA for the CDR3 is TGTGCCAGCAGTGGAAACAGGGGTTGGACTAATGAAAAACTGTTTTTT.

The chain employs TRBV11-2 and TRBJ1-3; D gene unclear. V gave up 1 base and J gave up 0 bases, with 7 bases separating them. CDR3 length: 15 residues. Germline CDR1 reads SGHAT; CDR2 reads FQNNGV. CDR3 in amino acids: CASSLVGASGNTIYF. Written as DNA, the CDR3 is TGTGCCAGCAGCTTAGTAGGAGCCTCTGGAAACACCATATATTTT.

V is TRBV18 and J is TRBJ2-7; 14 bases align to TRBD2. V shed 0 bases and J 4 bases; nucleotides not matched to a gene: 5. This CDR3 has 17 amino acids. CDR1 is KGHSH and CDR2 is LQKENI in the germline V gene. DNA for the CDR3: TGTGCCAGCTCACCACCTGGGACTAGCGGGAGAGGGTACGAGCAGTACTTC. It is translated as CASSPPGTSGRGYEQYF.

CDR3 sequence: CASSPRGTYEQYF. The DNA for the CDR3 is TGTGCCAGCTCACCAAGGGGAACCTACGAGCAGTACTTC. The V call is TRBV18, the J call TRBJ2-7; the D gene is possibly TRBD1 (5 bases). V was pared by 2 bases and J by 2 bases, with 7 bases between. Germline V lookup: CDR1 KGHSH, CDR2 LQKENI. The CDR3 covers 13 residues. The full variable domain, completed using reference TRBV18 and TRBJ2-7, is NAGVMQNPRHLVRRRGQEARLRCSPMKGHSHVYWYRQLPEEGLKFMVYLQKENIIDESGMPKERFSAEFPKEGPSILRIQQVVRGDSAAYFCASSPRGTYEQYFGPGTRLTVT.

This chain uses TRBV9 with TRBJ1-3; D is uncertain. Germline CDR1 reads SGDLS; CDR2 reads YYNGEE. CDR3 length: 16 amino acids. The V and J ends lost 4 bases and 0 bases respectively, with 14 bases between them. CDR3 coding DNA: TGTGCCAGCAGCCCAGGACTGCTGTCCTCTGGAAACACCATATATTTT. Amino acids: CASSPGLLSSGNTIYF.

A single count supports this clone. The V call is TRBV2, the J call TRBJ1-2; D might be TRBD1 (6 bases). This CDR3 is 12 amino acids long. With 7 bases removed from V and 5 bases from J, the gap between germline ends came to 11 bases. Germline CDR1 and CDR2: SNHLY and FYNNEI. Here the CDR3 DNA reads TGTGCCAGCACCCGACAGGAGTATGGCTACACCTTC. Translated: CASTRQEYGYTF.

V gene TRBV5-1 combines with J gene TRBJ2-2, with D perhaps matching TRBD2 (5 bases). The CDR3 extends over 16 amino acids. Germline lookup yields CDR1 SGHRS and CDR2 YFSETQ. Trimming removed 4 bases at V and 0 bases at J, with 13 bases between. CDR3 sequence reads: CASSLTVLANTGELFF. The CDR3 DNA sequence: TGCGCCAGCAGCCTGACGGTACTAGCGAACACCGGGGAGCTGTTTTTT.

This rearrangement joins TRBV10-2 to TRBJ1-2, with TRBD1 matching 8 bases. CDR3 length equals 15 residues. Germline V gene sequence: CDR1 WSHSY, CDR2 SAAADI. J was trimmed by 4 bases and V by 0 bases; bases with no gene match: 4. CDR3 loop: CASSESRGRGYGYTF. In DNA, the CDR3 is TGCGCCAGCAGTGAGTCCAGGGGGCGCGGCTATGGCTACACCTTC.

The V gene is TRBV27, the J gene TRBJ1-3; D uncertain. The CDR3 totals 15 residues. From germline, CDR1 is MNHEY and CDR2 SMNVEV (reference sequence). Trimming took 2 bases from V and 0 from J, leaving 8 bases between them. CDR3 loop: CASSLGVSSGNTIYF. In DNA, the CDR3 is TGTGCCAGCAGTTTAGGAGTATCCTCTGGAAACACCATATATTTT.

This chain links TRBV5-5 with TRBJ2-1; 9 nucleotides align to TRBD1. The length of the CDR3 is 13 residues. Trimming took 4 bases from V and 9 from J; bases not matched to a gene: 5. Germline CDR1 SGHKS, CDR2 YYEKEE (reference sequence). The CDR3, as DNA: TGTGCCAGCAGCACGGGACAGGGTGGTGAGCAGTTCTTC. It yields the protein CASSTGQGGEQFF.